This TCR beta chain was observed in a study of blood T cell repertoires in COVID-19. In the study overall: PBMCs, B-cell-depleted T cells, or T cells provided the cDNA or gDNA that made up the material.

The method was immunoSEQ multiplex PCR; TCRdb's version includes in-frame clones alone and lacks a portion of them. The sample has around 300,000 clones, 70% to 90% seen once. The CDR3 has 13 amino acids. J gave up 8 bases and V 6 bases, and 5 bases lay outside the gene matches. The receptor was derived from a woman aged 70 to 79 with acute or convalescent COVID-19. Sample: peripheral blood. The V and J genes are TRBV12-3 or TRBV12-4 and TRBJ1-4; 8 positions match TRBD1. This CDR3 reads CASSRRQGEKLFF. As DNA, the CDR3 is TGTGCCAGCAGCAGACGACAGGGGGAAAAACTGTTTTTT.